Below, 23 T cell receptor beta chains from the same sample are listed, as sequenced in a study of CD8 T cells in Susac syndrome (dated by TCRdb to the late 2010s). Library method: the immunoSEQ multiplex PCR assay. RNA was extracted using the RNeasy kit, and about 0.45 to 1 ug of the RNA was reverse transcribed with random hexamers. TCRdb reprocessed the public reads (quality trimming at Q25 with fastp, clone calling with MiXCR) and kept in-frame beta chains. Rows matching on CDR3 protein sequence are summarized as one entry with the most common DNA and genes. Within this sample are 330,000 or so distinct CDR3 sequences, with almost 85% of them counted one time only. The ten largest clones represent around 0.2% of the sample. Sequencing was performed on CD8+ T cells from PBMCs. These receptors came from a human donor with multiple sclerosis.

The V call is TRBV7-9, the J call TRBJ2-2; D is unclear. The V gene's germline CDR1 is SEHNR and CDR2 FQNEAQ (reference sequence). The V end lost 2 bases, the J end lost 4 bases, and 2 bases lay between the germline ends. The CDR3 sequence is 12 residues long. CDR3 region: CASSLSTGELFF. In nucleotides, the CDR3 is TGTGCCAGCAGCTTATCCACCGGGGAGCTGTTTTTT.

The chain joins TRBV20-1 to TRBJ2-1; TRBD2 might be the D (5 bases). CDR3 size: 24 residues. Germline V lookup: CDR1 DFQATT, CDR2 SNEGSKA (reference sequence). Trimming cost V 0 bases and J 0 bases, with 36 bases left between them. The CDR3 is CSARDHKASYPPITRPSSYNEQFF. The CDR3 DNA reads TGCAGTGCTAGAGATCATAAGGCCTCCTATCCACCGATTACTAGACCGAGCTCCTACAATGAGCAGTTCTTC.

The CDR3 spells CASSPDRFEQYF. In DNA, the CDR3 is TGTGCCAGCAGTCCGGACAGGTTCGAGCAGTACTTC. The rearrangement uses TRBV27 and TRBJ2-7, with 7 bases lining up with TRBD1. Losses at the gene ends were 5 bases for V and 6 bases for J; bases not matched to a gene: 4. The CDR3 sequence is 12 residues long. From germline, CDR1 is MNHEY and CDR2 SMNVEV (reference sequence).

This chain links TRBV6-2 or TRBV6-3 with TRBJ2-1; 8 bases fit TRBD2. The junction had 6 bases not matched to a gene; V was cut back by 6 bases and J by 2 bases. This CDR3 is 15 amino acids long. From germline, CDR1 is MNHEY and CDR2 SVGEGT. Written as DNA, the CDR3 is TGTGCCAGCAGCCTCGGGAGGGCCGCCTACAATGAGCAGTTCTTC. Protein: CASSLGRAAYNEQFF.

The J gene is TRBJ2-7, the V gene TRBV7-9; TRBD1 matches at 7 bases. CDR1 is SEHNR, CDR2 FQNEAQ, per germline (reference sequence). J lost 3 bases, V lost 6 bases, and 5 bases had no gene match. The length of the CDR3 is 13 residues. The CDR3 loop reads CASRPGQRYEQYF. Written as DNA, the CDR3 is TGTGCCAGCAGACCGGGACAGCGCTACGAGCAGTACTTC. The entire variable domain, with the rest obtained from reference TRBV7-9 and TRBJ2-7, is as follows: DTGVSQNPRHKITKRGQNVTFRCDPISEHNRLYWYRQTLGQGPEFLTYFQNEAQLEKSRLLSDRFSAERPKGSFSTLEIQRTEQGDSAMYLCASRPGQRYEQYFGPGTRLTVT.

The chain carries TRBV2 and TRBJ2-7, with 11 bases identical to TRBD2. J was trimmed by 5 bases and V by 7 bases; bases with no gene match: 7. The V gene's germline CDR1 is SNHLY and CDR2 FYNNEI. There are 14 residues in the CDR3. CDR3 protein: CASNIAGGSNEQYF. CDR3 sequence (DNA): TGTGCCAGCAATATAGCGGGAGGGTCCAACGAGCAGTACTTC.

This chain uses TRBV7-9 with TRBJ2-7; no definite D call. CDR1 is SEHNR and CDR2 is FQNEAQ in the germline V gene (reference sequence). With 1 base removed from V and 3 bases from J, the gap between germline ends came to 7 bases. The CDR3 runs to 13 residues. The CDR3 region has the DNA TGTGCCAGCAGCTTAGTAACCGTCTACGAGCAGTACTTC. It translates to CASSLVTVYEQYF.

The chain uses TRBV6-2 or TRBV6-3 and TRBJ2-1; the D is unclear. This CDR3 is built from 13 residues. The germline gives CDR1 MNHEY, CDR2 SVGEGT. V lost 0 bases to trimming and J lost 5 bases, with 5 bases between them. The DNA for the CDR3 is TGTGCCAGCAGTTACTCCTTCCACAATGAGCAGTTCTTC. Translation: CASSYSFHNEQFF.

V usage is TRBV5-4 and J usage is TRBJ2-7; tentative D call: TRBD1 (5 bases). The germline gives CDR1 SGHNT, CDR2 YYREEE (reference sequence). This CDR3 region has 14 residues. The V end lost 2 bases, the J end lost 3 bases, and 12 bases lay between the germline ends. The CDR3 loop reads CASSLGDMVYEQYF. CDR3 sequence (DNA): TGTGCCAGCAGCTTAGGGGATATGGTCTACGAGCAGTACTTC.

CDR3 loop: CATTVGTEAFF. CDR3 bases: TGTGCCACGACGGTAGGGACAGAAGCTTTCTTT. The chain links TRBV10-3 to TRBJ1-1, with a possible D match to TRBD1 (6 bases). CDR1 is ENHRY and CDR2 is SYGVKD in the germline V gene. V was trimmed by 10 bases and J by 8 bases, leaving 14 bases between them. This CDR3 spans 11 amino acids.

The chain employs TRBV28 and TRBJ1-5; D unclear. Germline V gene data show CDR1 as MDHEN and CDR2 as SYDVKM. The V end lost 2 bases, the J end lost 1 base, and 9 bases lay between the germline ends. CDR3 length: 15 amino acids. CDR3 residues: CASSLMGVSNQPQHF. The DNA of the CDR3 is TGTGCCAGCAGTTTAATGGGAGTAAGCAATCAGCCCCAGCATTTT.

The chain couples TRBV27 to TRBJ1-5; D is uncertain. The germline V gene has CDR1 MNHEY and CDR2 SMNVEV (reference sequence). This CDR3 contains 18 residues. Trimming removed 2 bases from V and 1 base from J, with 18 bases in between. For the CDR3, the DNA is TGTGCCAGCAGTTTAGTAACGCCACTGGGAGCAAGCAATCAGCCCCAGCATTTT. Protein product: CASSLVTPLGASNQPQHF.

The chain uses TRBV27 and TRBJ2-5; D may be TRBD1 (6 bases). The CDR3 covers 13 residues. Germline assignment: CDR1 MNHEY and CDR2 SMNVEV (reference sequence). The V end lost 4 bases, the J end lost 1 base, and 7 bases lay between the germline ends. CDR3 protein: CASSWTVQETQYF. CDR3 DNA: TGTGCCAGCAGTTGGACAGTCCAAGAGACCCAGTACTTC.

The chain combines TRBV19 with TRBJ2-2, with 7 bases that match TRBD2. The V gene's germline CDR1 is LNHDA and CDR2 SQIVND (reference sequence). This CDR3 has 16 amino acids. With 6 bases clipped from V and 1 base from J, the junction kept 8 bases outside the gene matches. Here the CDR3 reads CASSPSGGVNTGELFF. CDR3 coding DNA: TGTGCCAGTAGCCCGAGTGGGGGGGTGAACACCGGGGAGCTGTTTTTT. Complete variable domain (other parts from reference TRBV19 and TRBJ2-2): DGGITQSPKYLFRKEGQNVTLSCEQNLNHDAMYWYRQDPGQGLRLIYYSQIVNDFQKGDIAEGYSVSREKKESFPLTVTSAQKNPTAFYLCASSPSGGVNTGELFFGEGSRLTVL.

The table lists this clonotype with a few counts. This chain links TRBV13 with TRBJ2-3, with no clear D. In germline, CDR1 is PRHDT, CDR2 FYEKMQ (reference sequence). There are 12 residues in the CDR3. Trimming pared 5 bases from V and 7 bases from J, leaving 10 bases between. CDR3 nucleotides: TGTGCCAGCAGCCCCATCGGTAATACGCAGTATTTT. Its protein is CASSPIGNTQYF.

The CDR3 coding sequence is TGCAGCGTTGTTACCGGGGCCGTGGGAGGCTACACCTTC. This codes for CSVVTGAVGGYTF. The chain employs TRBV29-1 and TRBJ1-2; possible D gene TRBD1, 5 bases. Between the trimmed V and J ends, which lost 4 bases and 8 bases, there was a span of 17 bases. The CDR3 contains 13 residues. The germline V gene has CDR1 SQVTM and CDR2 ANQGSEA. The full variable domain, with the rest looked up from reference TRBV29-1 and TRBJ1-2, is SAVISQKPSRDICQRGTSLTIQCQVDSQVTMMFWYRQQPGQSLTLIATANQGSEATYESGFVIDKFPISRPNLTFSTLTVSNMSPEDSSIYLCSVVTGAVGGYTFGSGTRLTVV.

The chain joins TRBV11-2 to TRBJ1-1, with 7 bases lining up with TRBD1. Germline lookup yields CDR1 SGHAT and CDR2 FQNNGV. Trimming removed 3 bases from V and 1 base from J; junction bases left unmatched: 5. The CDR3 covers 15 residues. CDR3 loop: CASSFQGGWNTEAFF. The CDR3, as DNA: TGTGCCAGCAGCTTTCAGGGGGGATGGAACACTGAAGCTTTCTTT.

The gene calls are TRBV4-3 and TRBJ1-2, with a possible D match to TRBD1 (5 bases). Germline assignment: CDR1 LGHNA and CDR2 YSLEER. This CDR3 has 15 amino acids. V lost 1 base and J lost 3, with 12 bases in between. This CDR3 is CASSQGPGGDYGYTF. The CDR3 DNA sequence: TGCGCCAGCAGCCAAGGCCCGGGGGGGGACTATGGCTACACCTTC.

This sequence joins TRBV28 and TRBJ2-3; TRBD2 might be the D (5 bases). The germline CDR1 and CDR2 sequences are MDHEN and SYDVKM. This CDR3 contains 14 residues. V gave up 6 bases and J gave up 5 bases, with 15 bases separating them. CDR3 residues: CASRTSGSGDTQYF. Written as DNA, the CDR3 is TGTGCCAGCAGGACATCCGGAAGCGGAGATACGCAGTATTTT.

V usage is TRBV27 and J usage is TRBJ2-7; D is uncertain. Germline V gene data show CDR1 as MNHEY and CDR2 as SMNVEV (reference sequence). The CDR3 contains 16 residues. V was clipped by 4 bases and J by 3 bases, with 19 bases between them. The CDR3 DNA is TGTGCCAGCAGTTCCCTCCCGCTCCGGCCAAACTACGAGCAGTACTTC. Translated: CASSSLPLRPNYEQYF.

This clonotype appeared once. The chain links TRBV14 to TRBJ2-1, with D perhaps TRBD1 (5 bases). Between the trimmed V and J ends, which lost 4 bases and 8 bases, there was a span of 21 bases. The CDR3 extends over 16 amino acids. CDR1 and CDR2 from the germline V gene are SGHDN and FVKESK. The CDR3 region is CASSPVGALVVDEQFF. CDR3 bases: TGTGCCAGCAGCCCCGTTGGGGCCCTGGTGGTCGATGAGCAGTTCTTC.

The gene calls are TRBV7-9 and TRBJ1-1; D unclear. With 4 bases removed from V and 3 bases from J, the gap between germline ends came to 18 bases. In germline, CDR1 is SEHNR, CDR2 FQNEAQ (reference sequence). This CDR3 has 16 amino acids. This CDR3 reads CASSSNIIGWDTEAFF. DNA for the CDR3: TGTGCCAGCAGCTCAAACATAATAGGCTGGGACACTGAAGCTTTCTTT.

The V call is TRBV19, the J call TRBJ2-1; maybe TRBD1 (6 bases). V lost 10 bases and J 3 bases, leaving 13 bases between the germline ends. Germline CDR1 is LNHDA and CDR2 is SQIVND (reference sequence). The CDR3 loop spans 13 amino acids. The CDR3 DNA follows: TGTGCCACTTCACCGACAGGCTACAATGAGCAGTTCTTC. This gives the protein CATSPTGYNEQFF.